The 29 T cell receptor beta chains given below trace back to one sample, sequenced in a study of OX40 agonist ivuxolimab in advanced cancers. Measured with immunoSEQ multiplex PCR; TCRdb has only the in-frame clones, and not every one. The table has 84,000 or so clones, over 85% seen once. This material consisted of CD4+ or CD8+ T cells sorted from blood, taken in a trial of the OX40 agonist ivuxolimab. The source is an adult with an advanced solid tumor such as melanoma, head and neck, liver or kidney cancer.

This clone was seen once. This chain uses TRBV2 with TRBJ2-1; D is undetermined. CDR1 and CDR2 (germline): SNHLY, FYNNEI. The V end was cut by 10 bases, the J end by 7 bases, with 23 bases between. The CDR3 consists of 15 residues. CDR3 loop: CATNDLRPGGNEQFF. In DNA form, the CDR3 reads TGTGCCACCAACGATTTGCGCCCCGGTGGGAATGAGCAGTTCTTC.

This chain uses TRBV15 with TRBJ1-1, with 8 bases aligning to TRBD1. The CDR3 length is 17 residues. Germline trimming cut 0 bases from V and 1 base from J; bases unmatched to any gene: 7. Germline V gene data show CDR1 as LNHNV and CDR2 as YYDKDF (reference sequence). The DNA for the CDR3 is TGTGCCACCAGCAGAGAGGGGACAGGATTCCCGAACACTGAAGCTTTCTTT. Translating gives CATSREGTGFPNTEAFF. Complete variable domain (other parts from reference TRBV15 and TRBJ1-1): DAMVIQNPRYQVTQFGKPVTLSCSQTLNHNVMYWYQQKSSQAPKLLFHYYDKDFNNEADTPDNFQSRRPNTSFCFLDIRSPGLGDTAMYLCATSREGTGFPNTEAFFGQGTRLTVV.

There are a few counts of this clone. The gene calls are TRBV7-3 and TRBJ2-1; TRBD2 matches at 10 bases. Germline V gene lookup returns CDR1 SGHTA and CDR2 FQGTGA. The CDR3 loop spans 14 amino acids. V dropped 5 bases and J dropped 5; count of bases not matched to a gene: 3. CDR3 in DNA: TGTGCCAGCAGCGCAGCGGGAGGGAACAATGAGCAGTTCTTC. It is translated as CASSAAGGNNEQFF.

This rearrangement joins TRBV9 to TRBJ2-3, with a possible D match to TRBD2 (5 bases). The germline gives CDR1 SGDLS, CDR2 YYNGEE. CDR3 length: 13 amino acids. Trimming stripped 4 bases from V and 4 bases from J, with 10 bases between. The CDR3 reads CASSPGGADTQYF. The CDR3 coding sequence is TGTGCCAGCAGCCCCGGAGGCGCAGATACGCAGTATTTT.

The rearrangement joins TRBV11-3 to TRBJ2-7; no firm D call. This CDR3 has 13 residues. Trimming stripped 4 bases from V and 2 bases from J, with 9 bases between. The germline V gene has CDR1 SGHNT and CDR2 YENEEA. CDR3 DNA sequence: TGTGCCAGCAGCTCCCCCTTAGCCTACGAGCAGTACTTC. Protein: CASSSPLAYEQYF.

The V and J genes are TRBV27 and TRBJ2-6; D is ambiguous. The V and J ends lost 5 bases and 4 bases respectively, with 15 bases between them. The CDR3 totals 16 residues. Germline V gene sequence: CDR1 MNHEY, CDR2 SMNVEV (reference sequence). CDR3 loop: CASSPRLAWGANVLTF. CDR3 bases: TGTGCCAGCAGTCCCCGACTGGCTTGGGGGGCCAACGTCCTGACTTTC.

The rearrangement links TRBV28 to TRBJ1-4, with 7 bases aligning to TRBD1. The CDR3 extends over 14 amino acids. Germline V CDR1 and CDR2: MDHEN, SYDVKM. Losses at the gene ends were 6 bases for V and 6 bases for J; bases not matched to a gene: 7. The DNA for the CDR3 is TGTGCCAGCAGCCCCGACAGGGAGGATGAAAAACTGTTTTTT. Translated, it gives CASSPDREDEKLFF.

V and J are TRBV30 and TRBJ1-1; D is ambiguous. V was shortened by 3 bases and J by 6 bases, with 11 bases between the two germline ends. The V gene's germline CDR1 is GTSNPN and CDR2 SVGIG (reference sequence). The CDR3 consists of 12 residues. This CDR3 is CAWRSGTPEAFF. The CDR3 bases are TGTGCCTGGAGATCAGGTACGCCTGAAGCTTTCTTT. The full variable domain, its missing parts supplied by reference TRBV30 and TRBJ1-1, is SQTIHQWPATLVQPVGSPLSLECTVEGTSNPNLYWYRQAAGRGLQLLFYSVGIGQISSEVPQNLSASRPQDRQFILSSKKLLLSDSGFYLCAWRSGTPEAFFGQGTRLTVV.

This clone was detected only once. The chain uses TRBV2 and TRBJ1-1, with no clear D. From germline, CDR1 is SNHLY and CDR2 FYNNEI. This CDR3 region has 13 residues. The V end was cut by 6 bases, the J end by 6 bases, with 14 bases between. The chain's CDR3 is CASRGRIGPEAFF. The CDR3 bases are TGTGCCAGCAGGGGCAGAATCGGTCCTGAAGCTTTCTTT.

This clone showed up just once. The CDR3 protein is CASSLFWTGDFQETQYF. The DNA for the CDR3 is TGTGCCAGCAGTTTATTCTGGACAGGGGATTTCCAAGAGACCCAGTACTTC. The chain employs TRBV28 and TRBJ2-5; 9 nucleotides align to TRBD1. CDR3 length: 17 residues. Per the germline V gene, CDR1 is MDHEN and CDR2 is SYDVKM. V lost 1 base, J lost 1 base, and 7 bases stayed unmatched.

The chain couples TRBV14 to TRBJ2-2; 9 positions agree with TRBD2. V lost 6 bases and J lost 8; bases outside the gene matches: 10. The CDR3 extends over 15 amino acids. The germline V gene has CDR1 SGHDN and CDR2 FVKESK. This CDR3 is CASSLVVAGVGELFF. In nucleotides, the CDR3 is TGTGCCAGCAGTCTCGTAGTAGCGGGAGTTGGGGAGCTGTTTTTT.

The V and J genes are TRBV9 and TRBJ2-2, with unresolved D. The CDR3 has 16 residues. Germline V lookup: CDR1 SGDLS, CDR2 YYNGEE. V was clipped by 0 bases and J by 5 bases, with 14 bases between them. The CDR3 sequence is CASSVDPGFTTGELFF. The CDR3, as DNA: TGTGCCAGCAGCGTAGACCCTGGTTTCACAACCGGGGAGCTGTTTTTT. Full variable domain (rest looked up from reference TRBV9 and TRBJ2-2): DSGVTQTPKHLITATGQRVTLRCSPRSGDLSVYWYQQSLDQGLQFLIQYYNGEERAKGNILERFSAQQFPDLHSELNLSSLELGDSALYFCASSVDPGFTTGELFFGEGSRLTVL.

The genes are TRBV27 and TRBJ2-7; TRBD1 matches at 7 bases. J was trimmed by 4 bases and V by 4 bases; bases with no gene match: 10. CDR1 is MNHEY, CDR2 SMNVEV, per germline (reference sequence). CDR3 size: 15 residues. CDR3 sequence reads: CASSSLTGYPYEQYF. CDR3 DNA sequence: TGTGCCAGCAGTTCTCTGACAGGGTATCCGTACGAGCAGTACTTC.

This chain joins TRBV27 and TRBJ1-5; 11 positions match TRBD1. V shed 5 bases, J shed 5 bases, and the junction held 8 bases outside the gene matches. The CDR3 contains 16 residues. CDR1 and CDR2 (germline): MNHEY, SMNVEV (reference sequence). For the CDR3, the DNA is TGTGCCAGCAGTAAGGAAGGACAGGGGGCTGATCAGCCCCAGCATTTT. This encodes CASSKEGQGADQPQHF.

V and J are TRBV21-1 and TRBJ1-1; the D call in the table, TRBD1, was not verified against the DNA. TRBV21-1 is tagged as a pseudogene. The CDR3 sequence is 15 residues long. The CDR3 protein is CASSGPGQPNTEAFF. For the CDR3, the DNA is TGTGCCAGCAGCGGTCCGGGACAGCCAAACACTGAAGCTTTCTTT.

The chain uses TRBV30 and TRBJ2-3, with D perhaps given as TRBD1 or TRBD2 (5 bases each). The germline CDR1 and CDR2 sequences are GTSNPN and SVGIG (reference sequence). This CDR3 contains 15 residues. Trimming took 1 base from V and 0 from J, leaving 11 bases between them. The CDR3 coding sequence is TGTGCCTGGAGTGCAGGGACCACTAGCACAGATACGCAGTATTTT. This encodes CAWSAGTTSTDTQYF.

The chain employs TRBV13 and TRBJ2-1, with TRBD1 matching over 9 bases. This CDR3 spans 13 amino acids. Germline CDR1 PRHDT, CDR2 FYEKMQ (reference sequence). The junction had 1 base not matched to a gene; V was cut back by 6 bases and J by 4 bases. CDR3 bases: TGTGCCAGCAGAGGGACAGGGTACAATGAGCAGTTCTTC. Protein product: CASRGTGYNEQFF.

The chain links TRBV27 to TRBJ1-2; TRBD1 matches at 12 bases. There are 16 residues in the CDR3. Germline V gene sequence: CDR1 MNHEY, CDR2 SMNVEV (reference sequence). Losses at the gene ends were 1 base for V and 6 bases for J; bases not matched to a gene: 6. The CDR3 coding sequence is TGTGCCAGCAGTTTATTGCCGGGACAGGGGGCCCATGGCTACACCTTC. Its protein is CASSLLPGQGAHGYTF.

V is TRBV5-5 and J is TRBJ1-1; D unclear. The V and J ends lost 4 bases and 5 bases respectively, with 6 bases between them. This CDR3 is 11 amino acids long. Germline CDR1 SGHKS, CDR2 YYEKEE (reference sequence). The CDR3 DNA follows: TGTGCCAGCAGCCTCATAACTGAAGCTTTCTTT. This codes for CASSLITEAFF. The full variable domain, rest sourced from reference TRBV5-5 and TRBJ1-1, is DAGVTQSPTHLIKTRGQQVTLRCSPISGHKSVSWYQQVLGQGPQFIFQYYEKEERGRGNFPDRFSARQFPNYSSELNVNALLLGDSALYLCASSLITEAFFGQGTRLTVV.

This sequence joins TRBV4-1 and TRBJ2-7; 11 bases fit TRBD2. In germline, CDR1 is MGHRA, CDR2 YSYEKL. The CDR3 extends over 15 amino acids. The V segment lost 1 base and the J segment 5 bases; nucleotides outside the gene matches: 4. The CDR3 DNA sequence: TGCGCCAGCAGCCAAGGCGTACTAGCGGGAGACGAGCAGTACTTC. Its protein is CASSQGVLAGDEQYF.

The chain employs TRBV28 and TRBJ1-5; 9 bases line up with TRBD1. This CDR3 contains 14 residues. Germline V lookup: CDR1 MDHEN, CDR2 SYDVKM. V lost 3 bases, J lost 5 bases, and 2 bases stayed unmatched. CDR3 DNA: TGTGCCAGCAGTTTTACAGGGGGCCATCAGCCCCAGCATTTT. This sequence encodes CASSFTGGHQPQHF.

The chain combines TRBV30 with TRBJ2-7; TRBD1 or TRBD2 may be the D gene (5 bases each). The V gene's germline CDR1 is GTSNPN and CDR2 SVGIG (reference sequence). The length of the CDR3 is 12 residues. The V end lost 2 bases, the J end lost 10 bases, and 15 bases lay between the germline ends. The CDR3, as DNA: TGTGCCTGGAGTCTCTCAGTGGGGGAACAGTACTTC. The encoded protein is CAWSLSVGEQYF.

This rearrangement joins TRBV18 to TRBJ2-7, with 7 bases that match TRBD2. Germline CDR1 is KGHSH and CDR2 is LQKENI. CDR3 length equals 15 residues. J gave up 2 bases and V 3 bases, and 7 bases lay outside the gene matches. The CDR3 is CASSPDGRGTYEQYF. CDR3 nucleotides: TGTGCCAGCTCACCTGACGGGCGGGGGACCTACGAGCAGTACTTC.

V gene TRBV27 combines with J gene TRBJ1-1; D remains ambiguous. Between the trimmed V and J ends, which lost 6 bases and 4 bases, there was a span of 9 bases. Germline loops: CDR1 MNHEY, CDR2 SMNVEV (reference sequence). The CDR3 runs 12 residues. The CDR3 DNA reads TGTGCCAGCAGAGGATTGAGCACTGAAGCTTTCTTT. This gives the protein CASRGLSTEAFF.

The chain recombines TRBV7-9 with TRBJ2-5, with 9 bases fitting TRBD2. This CDR3 spans 15 amino acids. Germline trimming cut 0 bases from V and 5 bases from J; bases unmatched to any gene: 4. Germline lookup yields CDR1 SEHNR and CDR2 FQNEAQ (reference sequence). The CDR3 sequence: CASSLAVAGVETQYF. CDR3 coding DNA: TGTGCCAGCAGCTTAGCGGTAGCGGGAGTGGAGACCCAGTACTTC.

The chain carries TRBV4-3 and TRBJ2-7, with D unresolved. CDR1 and CDR2 from the germline V gene are LGHNA and YSLEER. The CDR3 length is 14 residues. Trimming took off 1 base at V and 6 bases at J, with 13 bases between the two ends. The CDR3 nucleotides are TGCGCCAGCAGCCAAGTACTCGGATCGGTCGAGCAGTACTTC. It encodes CASSQVLGSVEQYF.

The chain recombines TRBV7-9 with TRBJ2-2, with TRBD1 as a possible D gene (5 bases). This CDR3 contains 15 residues. Germline V gene data show CDR1 as SEHNR and CDR2 as FQNEAQ (reference sequence). The ends were cut back, 5 bases at V and 7 bases at J, with 17 bases in the middle. As DNA, the CDR3 is TGTGCCAGCAGCGGCGACAGTTCCTTGCGCGGGGAGCTGTTTTTT. This gives the protein CASSGDSSLRGELFF.

The chain recombines TRBV25-1 with TRBJ2-1, with D uncertain. CDR1 and CDR2 (germline): MGHDK, SYGVNS. The CDR3 is 12 amino acids. Trimming shortened V by 3 bases and J by 10 bases, and 10 bases separated the two germline ends. The CDR3 sequence is CASSDLAPEQFF. The CDR3 bases are TGTGCCAGCAGTGATCTGGCTCCAGAGCAGTTCTTC. The full variable domain, completed using reference TRBV25-1 and TRBJ2-1, is EADIYQTPRYLVIGTGKKITLECSQTMGHDKMYWYQQDPGMELHLIHYSYGVNSTEKGDLSSESTVSRIRTEHFPLTLESARPSHTSQYLCASSDLAPEQFFGPGTRLTVL.

This chain connects TRBV15 to TRBJ1-2; D unresolved. Germline-derived CDR1 and CDR2 are LNHNV and YYDKDF (reference sequence). This CDR3 has 14 amino acids. The V end lost 0 bases, the J end lost 11 bases, and 16 bases lay between the germline ends. The CDR3 region is CATSRDPAQHVYTF. The CDR3 bases are TGTGCCACCAGCAGAGATCCCGCCCAACATGTTTACACCTTC.